This TCR beta chain was recovered during a study of cytomegalovirus exposure and HLA in healthy donors. With 60 Vbeta and 13 Jbeta primers, the PCR was carried out. Measured with immunoSEQ multiplex PCR; TCRdb has only the in-frame clones, and not every one. This table holds some 130,000 clones, roughly 80% found once. This CDR3 spans 14 amino acids. Per the germline V gene, CDR1 is SGHTA and CDR2 is FQGNSA. V lost 1 base and J lost 3, with 8 bases in between. Whole-study findings and limits: In a later analysis, HLA-associated TCR beta chains were more clonally expanded than equally common others. Most of the TCR beta V segments (in an earlier analysis) were productive either about 87% or about 30% of the time.

Comments on this clone: Its antigen is still unknown.

This receptor was identified in a man aged 45-60 years in good health and CMV-seronegative. The specimen was PBMCs. The chain has TRBV7-2 and TRBJ2-3; D possibly corresponds to TRBD1 (6 bases). This CDR3 reads CASSLDRETDTQYF. The CDR3 DNA follows: TGTGCCAGCAGCTTAGACAGGGAAACAGATACGCAGTATTTT.